These T cell receptor beta chains were read from a single sample in a study of blood T cell repertoires in COVID-19. Sequenced by immunoSEQ multiplex PCR; TCRdb stores in-frame clones only, minus some. The sample has a few hundred thousand clones; about 85% are singletons. Specimen: peripheral blood. The origin of the receptors is a man aged 65-85 years with acute or convalescent COVID-19. The CDR3 runs from the conserved cysteine through the conserved F or W. Each record gives: clone size, J gene, D gene, V gene, CDR3 protein, CDR3 DNA. The D gene is left open where the match is weak. A row's size may be missing; if present it is once, few, many or a size class.

few | TRBJ2-3 | TRBD2 | TRBV5-4 | CASRASGSTDTQYF | TGTGCCAGCAGGGCTAGCGGCAGCACAGATACGCAGTATTTT
NA | TRBJ2-5 | NA | TRBV5-1 | CASSSRETQYF | TGCGCCAGCAGCTCTAGGGAGACCCAGTACTTC
NA | TRBJ2-1 | TRBD2 | TRBV4-1 | CASSRGLAGPYNEQFF | TGCGCCAGCAGCCGCGGACTAGCGGGTCCCTACAATGAGCAGTTCTTC
NA | TRBJ2-7 | NA | TRBV6-5 | CASSYGGPHEQYF | TGTGCCAGCAGTTATGGCGGGCCCCACGAGCAGTACTTC
NA | TRBJ2-1 | TRBD2 | TRBV18 | CASSPGLAGSGRNEQFF | TGTGCCAGCTCGCCTGGACTAGCGGGGTCGGGCCGTAATGAGCAGTTCTTC
once | TRBJ1-1 | TRBD1 | TRBV15 | CATSRGQGGAFF | TGTGCCACCAGCAGAGGACAGGGGGGGGCTTTCTTT
NA | TRBJ2-2 | TRBD2 | TRBV3-1/TRBV3-2 | CASSQAPGLAGNTGELFF | TGTGCCAGCAGCCAAGCGCCGGGACTAGCGGGGAACACCGGGGAGCTGTTTTTT
NA | TRBJ2-7 | TRBD2 | TRBV2 | CATQPLAGESYEQYF | TGTGCCACTCAGCCCCTAGCGGGAGAGTCCTACGAGCAGTACTTC
NA | TRBJ1-5 | TRBD1 | TRBV19 | CASRQLGQGATQPQHF | TGTGCCAGTAGACAATTAGGACAGGGCGCAACTCAGCCCCAGCATTTT
NA | TRBJ2-7 | TRBD1 | TRBV19 | CASSSWGTGTGYEQYF | TGTGCCAGTAGTTCATGGGGGACCGGGACAGGGTACGAGCAGTACTTC
once | TRBJ1-2 | NA | TRBV6-6 | CASIGYVGGDYGYTF | TGTGCCAGCATCGGATACGTAGGAGGGGACTATGGCTACACCTTC
NA | TRBJ2-2 | TRBD1 | TRBV27 | CASSSLVGQGTNTGELFF | TGTGCCAGCAGTTCGTTAGTGGGACAGGGGACGAACACCGGGGAGCTGTTTTTT
NA | TRBJ2-1 | NA | TRBV9 | CASSVGGDNPYNEQFF | TGTGCCAGCAGCGTAGGGGGCGATAACCCCTACAATGAGCAGTTCTTC
NA | TRBJ1-2 | NA | TRBV12-3/TRBV12-4 | CASSLTGYYGYTF | TGTGCCAGCAGCCTCACAGGATACTATGGCTACACCTTC
NA | TRBJ2-1 | TRBD1 | TRBV6-2/TRBV6-3 | CASSYAPGQGLNEQFF | TGTGCCAGCAGTTACGCCCCGGGACAGGGCCTCAATGAGCAGTTCTTC
NA | TRBJ2-5 | TRBD1 | TRBV5-5 | CASSAAGTGRRETQYF | TGTGCCAGCAGCGCAGCCGGGACAGGGCGCCGAGAGACCCAGTACTTC
NA | TRBJ1-1 | NA | TRBV6-5 | CASSYKLTIPEAFF | TGTGCCAGCAGTTACAAGCTTACTATCCCTGAAGCTTTCTTT
NA | TRBJ1-1 | NA | TRBV4-3 | CASSPQRGTEAFF | TGCGCCAGCAGCCCACAAAGGGGCACTGAAGCTTTCTTT
NA | TRBJ1-1 | NA | TRBV6-2/TRBV6-3 | CASSYSTAAAQAFF | TGTGCCAGCAGTTACTCGACGGCGGCAGCACAAGCTTTCTTT
NA | TRBJ2-1 | TRBD1 | TRBV11-2 | CASSYGQGNEQFF | TGTGCCAGCAGCTATGGACAGGGCAATGAGCAGTTCTTC
NA | TRBJ1-3 | TRBD1 | TRBV7-6 | CASSLQPDRQGNTIYF | TGTGCCAGCAGCTTACAGCCGGACAGGCAAGGAAACACCATATATTTT
NA | TRBJ1-5 | NA | TRBV29-1 | CSVVEVVNQPQHF | TGCAGCGTTGTGGAGGTTGTCAATCAGCCCCAGCATTTT
NA | TRBJ2-7 | TRBD2 | TRBV7-6 | CASSLALAGAEQYF | TGTGCCAGCAGCTTAGCACTAGCGGGAGCCGAGCAGTACTTC
few | TRBJ1-2 | NA | TRBV5-1 | CASSETGQYGYTF | TGCGCCAGCAGCGAGACAGGACAGTATGGCTACACCTTC